This is a list of T cell receptor beta chains from one sample in a study of blood T cell repertoires in COVID-19. The assay was immunoSEQ multiplex PCR, and TCRdb's table has in-frame clones only and misses some. Of approximately 240,000 clones in the sample, 70% to 90% were seen once. Sequenced: peripheral blood. The receptors originated from a woman aged 40-49 years who had recovered from COVID-19. The CDR3 runs from the conserved cysteine through the conserved F or W. Size values are once, few and many counts, or a class for expanded clones, and some rows have none.

j_call: TRBJ1-6
clone_size: NA
v_call: TRBV28
cdr3_aa: CASSGERSYNSPLHF

j_call: TRBJ1-4
clone_size: NA
v_call: TRBV27
cdr3_aa: CASSLGQGWGKLFF

j_call: TRBJ2-3
clone_size: NA
v_call: TRBV19
cdr3_aa: CATRPRWAGSTDTQYF

j_call: TRBJ2-4
clone_size: NA
v_call: TRBV7-2
cdr3_aa: CASSPTGGRGFQYF

j_call: TRBJ2-3
clone_size: NA
v_call: TRBV7-2
cdr3_aa: CASSATSGAETQYF

j_call: TRBJ2-4
clone_size: NA
v_call: TRBV7-6
cdr3_aa: CASSSRTGEIAKNIQYF

j_call: TRBJ2-3
clone_size: once
v_call: TRBV5-6
cdr3_aa: CASSLAPGWTDTQYF

j_call: TRBJ1-4
clone_size: once
v_call: TRBV11-2
cdr3_aa: CASSQRAGRGNEKQLF

j_call: TRBJ1-4
clone_size: NA
v_call: TRBV9
cdr3_aa: CASSVDNRGLNEKLFF

j_call: TRBJ2-1
clone_size: NA
v_call: TRBV3-1/TRBV3-2
cdr3_aa: CASSFIAGGNHNEQFF

j_call: TRBJ2-7
clone_size: once
v_call: TRBV4-1
cdr3_aa: CASRSRDTYSYEQYF

j_call: TRBJ2-1
clone_size: NA
v_call: TRBV7-3
cdr3_aa: CASSLVAGSSYNEQFF

j_call: TRBJ1-3
clone_size: NA
v_call: TRBV19
cdr3_aa: CASSIRTYRDREDTIYF

j_call: TRBJ2-1
clone_size: NA
v_call: TRBV7-2
cdr3_aa: CASSLGVGSSYNEQFF

j_call: TRBJ2-7
clone_size: NA
v_call: TRBV4-2
cdr3_aa: CASSQISSSGGYYEQYF

j_call: TRBJ2-3
clone_size: NA
v_call: TRBV11-2
cdr3_aa: CASSNLAGGTDTQYF

j_call: TRBJ2-2
clone_size: NA
v_call: TRBV6-2/TRBV6-3
cdr3_aa: CASSYSSRFDRGNTGELFF

j_call: TRBJ2-1
clone_size: NA
v_call: TRBV12-3/TRBV12-4
cdr3_aa: CASRNSHNEQFF

j_call: TRBJ2-7
clone_size: NA
v_call: TRBV6-5
cdr3_aa: CASGTGGYEQYF

j_call: TRBJ2-3
clone_size: NA
v_call: TRBV5-1
cdr3_aa: CASSRDRGPDTQYF

j_call: TRBJ2-5
clone_size: NA
v_call: TRBV2
cdr3_aa: CASYRGRGGTQYF

j_call: TRBJ1-2
clone_size: NA
v_call: TRBV30
cdr3_aa: CAWKGTGARGYTF

j_call: TRBJ1-5
clone_size: NA
v_call: TRBV7-8
cdr3_aa: CASSLERQNQPQHF

j_call: TRBJ2-7
clone_size: once
v_call: TRBV6-5
cdr3_aa: CASTVLGQPSEQYF

j_call: TRBJ2-7
clone_size: NA
v_call: TRBV6-6
cdr3_aa: CASSFNRGDEQYF

j_call: TRBJ2-2
clone_size: once
v_call: TRBV19
cdr3_aa: CASSMGTDTGELFF

j_call: TRBJ2-7
clone_size: few
v_call: TRBV3-1/TRBV3-2
cdr3_aa: CASSPGYGQGDYEQYF

j_call: TRBJ1-4
clone_size: NA
v_call: TRBV7-2
cdr3_aa: CASSLGGLTNEKLFF

j_call: TRBJ1-5
clone_size: NA
v_call: TRBV6-5
cdr3_aa: CASRNRGRQSEPQHF

j_call: TRBJ2-2
clone_size: few
v_call: TRBV5-1
cdr3_aa: CASSLPLPTGELFF

j_call: TRBJ2-5
clone_size: NA
v_call: TRBV28
cdr3_aa: CASSLYGPGGEETQYF

j_call: TRBJ2-2
clone_size: NA
v_call: TRBV7-9
cdr3_aa: CASSPGLAGGSTGELFF

j_call: TRBJ2-7
clone_size: NA
v_call: TRBV7-2
cdr3_aa: CASSNRDFAYEQYF